This TCR beta chain was documented in a study of T cells in tumors after PD-1 blockade (dated by TCRdb to about 2019). Describing the broader study: Patients were excluded if they had prior checkpoint blockade, use of systemic immunosuppressants, or recent radiotherapy or other anti-cancer therapy within 4 weeks. Peripheral blood samples averaged about 120,000 TCR templates (range roughly 21,000-270,000) and 35,000 to 40,000 unique clonotypes. To compare clonotypes in blood versus tumor, bulk TCR sequencing was run on under eleven peripheral blood samples drawn from 4 or 5 patients. RECIST version 1.1 was used to assess clinical response. A subset of patients also received ongoing daily vismodegib 150 mg during anti-PD-1 treatment. The study performed paired single-cell RNA and TCR sequencing on site-matched tumors from BCC or SCC patients before and after anti-PD-1 therapy. Treatment consisted of either cemiplimab 350 mg every 2 weeks or pembrolizumab 200 mg every 3 weeks. Points the paper makes about the study in general: Where the novel T cell clones came from was not identified, and possible sources could include lymphoid organs or rare unexpanded clones inside the tumor or in the tumor periphery. About 38% of TCR clonotypes from the tumor were detected in blood, and certain novel exhausted tumor clones were present in blood collected before treatment, which suggests recruitment from the periphery.

Comment on this clone: Its antigen specificity is not known. Within one base of it there is no much larger clone, and no base qualities were kept.

The time point label here, explained by the study, means: after anti-PD-1 therapy. For bulk TCRbeta sequencing, genomic DNA was extracted from tumor biopsies or peripheral blood, and input amounts ranged from about 616 ng to 6,500 ng. Histologically proven advanced or metastatic basal or squamous cell carcinoma was present in all patients, all of whom were poor candidates for surgical resection. Of the approximately ten patients making up the basal cell carcinoma cohort, several underwent bulk tumor TCR sequencing. CDR1 and CDR2 are drawn from the germline V gene: SGHRS, YFSETQ. V was cut back by 4 bases and J by 5 bases, leaving a gap of 18 bases between them. From its cysteine to its phenylalanine, the CDR3 spans 15 amino acids. Only the CDR3 DNA stays, 45 bases, in frame from base 1. Deep TCRbeta sequencing was performed with the immunoSEQ platform. As for how the authors treated the data: For further analysis, only productive rearrangements were exported out of the immunoSEQ Analyzer. Bulk TCRbeta clonotypes were assigned T cell phenotypes by matching to single-cell RNA+TCR-seq clones sharing the same TCRbeta sequence. Clone enrichment in tumor was calculated as tumor frequency divided by PBMC frequency from bulk TCR sequencing. GLIPH was used to group TCRs into specificity groups, clusters of distinct TCRs likely recognizing common antigens via shared CDR3 motifs. TCRdb carries this immuneACCESS record with in-frame sequences only. Its versions omit some clonotypes, under half of them owing to an unresolved V gene in the studies checked, with the rest unexplained. Clone size and the V and J calls come from that table; the DNA yielded D and trimming. The table for this sample lists around 35,000 clones; roughly 73% of them were counted only once. Around 43% of the sample lies in the top ten.

This clonotype originated in a human donor with basal cell carcinoma. The sample consisted of PBMCs, taken after anti-PD-1 treatment. The rearrangement combines TRBV5-1 with TRBJ1-1; the D gene is perhaps TRBD1, on 5 matching bases. The CDR3 loop reads CASSQGAAGMTEAFF. DNA sequence: TGCGCCAGCAGCCAAGGGGCTGCAGGGATGACTGAAGCTTTCTTT. With the rest looked up from the reference TRBV5-1 and TRBJ1-1 genes rather than sequenced, the full variable domain is KAGVTQTPRYLIKTRGQQVTLSCSPISGHRSVSWYQQTPGQGLQFLFEYFSETQRNKGNFPGRFSGRQFSNSRSEMNVSTLELGDSALYLCASSQGAAGMTEAFFGQGTRLTVV.